A single sample gave rise to the 26 T cell receptor beta chains below, sequenced in a study of cytotoxic CD8 clonotypes in ibrutinib-treated CLL. Sequencing was performed with immunoSEQ multiplex PCR; in TCRdb, only in-frame clones are kept and a portion is missing. This sample yields some 200,000 clones, of which approximately 68% are seen a single time; around 15% belongs to the top ten. The specimen was PBMCs, collected after 24 months of ibrutinib treatment. All receptors come from a human donor with chronic lymphocytic leukemia.

The CDR3 DNA reads as TGTGCCTGGAGTGTGGGGACTAGCGGGAGGCGCACCGGGGAGCTGTTTTTT. It codes for CAWSVGTSGRRTGELFF. The gene calls are TRBV30 and TRBJ2-2; 15 bases map to TRBD2. The CDR3 contains 17 residues. J was trimmed by 4 bases and V by 0 bases; bases with no gene match: 3. Germline CDR1 reads GTSNPN; CDR2 reads SVGIG (reference sequence). Full variable domain (remainder filled in from reference TRBV30 and TRBJ2-2): SQTIHQWPATLVQPVGSPLSLECTVEGTSNPNLYWYRQAAGRGLQLLFYSVGIGQISSEVPQNLSASRPQDRQFILSSKKLLLSDSGFYLCAWSVGTSGRRTGELFFGEGSRLTVL.

A few counts support this clone. The chain uses TRBV7-9 and TRBJ1-2; D is perhaps TRBD1 (5 bases). V lost 3 bases and J 8 bases, leaving 16 bases between the germline ends. The CDR3 has 14 residues. The germline V gene has CDR1 SEHNR and CDR2 FQNEAQ (reference sequence). CDR3 sequence (DNA): TGTGCCAGCAGCTTTCAGGGAATTGAGGGGGGCTACACCTTC. As protein: CASSFQGIEGGYTF. The full variable domain, rest sourced from reference TRBV7-9 and TRBJ1-2, is DTGVSQNPRHKITKRGQNVTFRCDPISEHNRLYWYRQTLGQGPEFLTYFQNEAQLEKSRLLSDRFSAERPKGSFSTLEIQRTEQGDSAMYLCASSFQGIEGGYTFGSGTRLTVV.

The chain links TRBV7-2 to TRBJ2-1; tentatively, D is TRBD2 (6 bases). V lost 5 bases, J lost 5 bases, and 16 bases lay in between. Germline V gene sequence: CDR1 SGHTA, CDR2 FQGNSA. The CDR3 totals 15 residues. The CDR3: CASSPTGAGNNEQFF. The CDR3 DNA is TGTGCCAGCAGCCCGACCGGCGCGGGAAACAATGAGCAGTTCTTC.

The V call is TRBV15, the J call TRBJ2-7; D might be TRBD1 (7 bases). V was cut by 1 base and J by 0 bases, with 10 bases left in between. Germline V lookup: CDR1 LNHNV, CDR2 YYDKDF (reference sequence). This CDR3 contains 15 residues. CDR3 in DNA: TGTGCCACCAGCAGAGGGCAGGGGGGCTCCTACGAGCAGTACTTC. It encodes CATSRGQGGSYEQYF.

This clone was seen just once. This rearrangement joins TRBV27 to TRBJ2-7; D possibly corresponds to TRBD2 (6 bases). There are 12 residues in the CDR3. Per germline, CDR1 MNHEY and CDR2 SMNVEV (reference sequence). V shed 10 bases and J shed 6 bases, with 16 bases lying between them. Here the CDR3 reads CATIGLRGEQYF. The CDR3 nucleotides are TGTGCCACCATCGGACTACGGGGCGAGCAGTACTTC.

The chain combines TRBV10-3 with TRBJ2-5; perhaps TRBD2 as D (5 bases). The CDR3 is 12 residues long. Germline V CDR1 and CDR2: ENHRY, SYGVKD. Trimming shortened V by 4 bases and J by 5 bases, and 8 bases separated the two germline ends. The CDR3 reads CAISAAGETQYF. The CDR3 DNA reads as TGTGCCATCAGTGCCGCGGGCGAGACCCAGTACTTC.

This clone was recorded once. The chain couples TRBV5-1 to TRBJ2-3; D is ambiguous. The CDR3 contains 14 residues. The germline V and J ends were trimmed by 1 base and 8 bases, with 14 bases remaining between them. CDR1 and CDR2 (germline): SGHRS, YFSETQ. CDR3 coding DNA: TGCGCCAGCAGCTTGTCCGGGTCACCGGGTACGCAGTATTTT. Its translation is CASSLSGSPGTQYF.

The chain is built from TRBV19 and TRBJ1-2; D is possibly TRBD1 (6 bases). The V and J ends lost 10 bases and 7 bases respectively, with 19 bases between them. The CDR3 length is 13 residues. Germline lookup yields CDR1 LNHDA and CDR2 SQIVND (reference sequence). The DNA of the CDR3 is TGTGCCACCACCACCCGGGACAACATTGGCTACACCTTC. It translates to CATTTRDNIGYTF.

Regarding this clone: This clone may be a read error of a much larger clone one base away. Written as DNA, the CDR3 is TGTGCCAGCAGCCTCACAGATACGCAGTATTTT. Its protein is CASSLTDTQYF. The genes are TRBV28 and TRBJ2-3; no clear D. Trimming removed 6 bases at V and 2 bases at J, with 3 bases between. The CDR3 extends over 11 amino acids. CDR1 and CDR2 from the germline V gene are MDHEN and SYDVKM.

This chain uses TRBV5-1 with TRBJ1-4; a possible D gene is TRBD1 (5 bases). This CDR3 has 16 amino acids. Germline CDR1 and CDR2: SGHRS and YFSETQ. Trimming left V 4 bases short and J 6 bases short, with 19 bases between. The CDR3 DNA reads as TGCGCCAGCAGCGCCATAAGTGGGCAGGGATATGAAAAACTGTTTTTT. It codes for CASSAISGQGYEKLFF.

This chain joins TRBV5-4 and TRBJ1-2; D perhaps matches TRBD1 (5 bases). Germline V CDR1 and CDR2: SGHNT, YYREEE (reference sequence). The CDR3 loop spans 14 amino acids. Trimming shortened V by 4 bases and J by 5 bases, and 15 bases separated the two germline ends. In nucleotides, the CDR3 is TGTGCCAGCAGCCAGGGAGGCGCGCTTTATGGCTACACCTTC. Its protein product is CASSQGGALYGYTF.

Concerning this clone itself: This sample includes further DNA sequences coding for the same CDR3. The CDR3 DNA sequence: TGTGCCAGCAGCGGACAGGGGAGCTACGAGCAGTACTTC. Translated, it gives CASSGQGSYEQYF. The chain has TRBV7-9 and TRBJ2-7; 9 bases match TRBD1. The V gene end was trimmed by 5 bases and the J gene end by 3 bases; junction bases not matched to a gene: 2. CDR1 is SEHNR and CDR2 is FQNEAQ in the germline V gene (reference sequence). The CDR3 sequence is 13 residues long. The variable domain in full, completed from reference TRBV7-9 and TRBJ2-7, reads DTGVSQNPRHKITKRGQNVTFRCDPISEHNRLYWYRQTLGQGPEFLTYFQNEAQLEKSRLLSDRFSAERPKGSFSTLEIQRTEQGDSAMYLCASSGQGSYEQYFGPGTRLTVT.

This clone was recorded once. J is TRBJ1-1 and V is TRBV7-8; a weak D match, TRBD1 (5 bases). Germline CDR1 and CDR2: SGHVS and FQNEAQ. The CDR3 length is 14 residues. V was trimmed by 5 bases and J by 4 bases, leaving 14 bases between them. The CDR3 here is CASSPREGGTEAFF. CDR3 DNA: TGTGCCAGCAGCCCCAGGGAAGGTGGCACTGAAGCTTTCTTT. The full variable domain, rest sourced from reference TRBV7-8 and TRBJ1-1, is GAGVSQSPRYKVAKRGQDVALRCDPISGHVSLFWYQQALGQGPEFLTYFQNEAQLDKSGLPSDRFFAERPEGSVSTLKIQRTQQEDSAVYLCASSPREGGTEAFFGQGTRLTVV.

The sample holds one count of this clone. A read error may account for a junction end that differs from germline. The CDR3 DNA reads TGTGCCTCTACCCCGGGGCCTAGCTTC. It translates to CASTPGPSF. The chain links TRBV30 to TRBJ2-4, with D possibly being TRBD1 or TRBD2 (5 bases each). The CDR3 sequence is 9 residues long. The germline gives CDR1 GTSNPN, CDR2 SVGIG (reference sequence).

The rearrangement uses TRBV29-1 and TRBJ2-3; 14 bases match TRBD2. Germline lookup yields CDR1 SQVTM and CDR2 ANQGSEA. This CDR3 spans 16 amino acids. Losses at the gene ends were 4 bases for V and 5 bases for J; bases not matched to a gene: 8. CDR3 sequence reads: CSVGGTSGSVRDTQYF. In DNA, the CDR3 is TGCAGCGTTGGAGGGACTAGCGGGAGCGTAAGAGATACGCAGTATTTT.

V and J are TRBV19 and TRBJ2-3; D gene ambiguous. This CDR3 is built from 13 residues. With 6 bases removed from V and 0 bases from J, the gap between germline ends came to 7 bases. CDR1 LNHDA and CDR2 SQIVND come from the germline V gene (reference sequence). The CDR3 sequence is CASRVPSTDTQYF. Here the CDR3 DNA reads TGTGCCAGTAGGGTTCCAAGCACAGATACGCAGTATTTT.

As DNA, the CDR3 is TGCAGCGTTCGGACAGGGAGGTCCTACGAGCAGTACTTC. Translated: CSVRTGRSYEQYF. The chain uses TRBV29-1 and TRBJ2-7; 8 nucleotides align to TRBD1. The CDR3 spans 13 residues. J lost 1 base, V lost 5 bases, and 4 bases had no gene match. Germline-derived CDR1 and CDR2 are SQVTM and ANQGSEA.

This chain connects TRBV11-2 to TRBJ2-3, with TRBD2 identical over 8 bases. Germline values: CDR1 SGHAT, CDR2 FQNNGV. The V gene end was trimmed by 8 bases and the J gene end by 4 bases; junction bases not matched to a gene: 11. This CDR3 is built from 15 residues. The chain's CDR3 is CASDTGTRGPDTQYF. The CDR3 DNA reads TGTGCCAGCGACACCGGGACTAGGGGCCCAGATACGCAGTATTTT.

The V call is TRBV5-1, the J call TRBJ2-5; possibly TRBD2 for D (5 bases). V was shortened by 9 bases and J by 0 bases, with 12 bases between the two germline ends. CDR1 is SGHRS, CDR2 YFSETQ, per germline. This CDR3 contains 13 residues. The CDR3 reads CATRRGNQETQYF. The CDR3 DNA reads as TGCGCCACCCGTCGGGGAAACCAAGAGACCCAGTACTTC.

This clone has only one observation. J is TRBJ2-1 and V is TRBV11-2; maybe TRBD1 (6 bases). V was trimmed by 3 bases and J by 2 bases, leaving 14 bases between them. The CDR3 covers 16 residues. CDR1 is SGHAT and CDR2 is FQNNGV in the germline V gene. The CDR3 region is CASSFPAGAPYNEQFF. The CDR3 DNA follows: TGTGCCAGCAGCTTTCCGGCAGGGGCTCCCTACAATGAGCAGTTCTTC. Using reference TRBV11-2 and TRBJ2-1 for the parts outside the CDR3, the full variable domain is EAGVAQSPRYKIIEKRQSVAFWCNPISGHATLYWYQQILGQGPKLLIQFQNNGVVDDSQLPKDRFSAERLKGVDSTLKIQPAKLEDSAVYLCASSFPAGAPYNEQFFGPGTRLTVL.

This clone appeared a few times. This chain links TRBV5-1 with TRBJ2-3, with D tentatively TRBD2 (6 bases). Deletions cut 0 bases from V and 3 bases from J, with 14 bases between. CDR3 size: 16 residues. Germline V gene sequence: CDR1 SGHRS, CDR2 YFSETQ. The CDR3 DNA sequence: TGCGCCAGCAGCTTGGCCGGTTTCGCGGGGACAGATACGCAGTATTTT. Its protein is CASSLAGFAGTDTQYF.

This clone has a handful of counts. The rearrangement links TRBV27 to TRBJ2-2; TRBD1 aligns across 10 bases. Looked up from germline, CDR1 is MNHEY and CDR2 is SMNVEV (reference sequence). The CDR3 runs 14 residues. J gave up 5 bases and V 10 bases, and 7 bases lay outside the gene matches. Here the CDR3 DNA reads TGTGCCACCCGACAGGGGGCGCATACCGGGGAGCTGTTTTTT. Encoded protein: CATRQGAHTGELFF.

The gene calls are TRBV28 and TRBJ1-2; a weak D match, TRBD1 (5 bases). V was shortened by 8 bases and J by 2 bases, with 12 bases between the two germline ends. The CDR3 runs 13 residues. Germline assignment: CDR1 MDHEN and CDR2 SYDVKM. The CDR3 nucleotides are TGTGCCAGCCTGCGGGACTTCAACTATGGCTACACCTTC. Its protein product is CASLRDFNYGYTF.

V is TRBV30 and J is TRBJ2-7, with TRBD1 identical over 9 bases. Germline-derived CDR1 and CDR2 are GTSNPN and SVGIG (reference sequence). The CDR3 loop spans 13 amino acids. The V and J ends lost 2 bases and 4 bases, in that order; junction bases with no gene match: 3. The CDR3 sequence: CAWSTGTGYEQYF. CDR3 DNA: TGTGCCTGGAGTACCGGGACAGGGTACGAGCAGTACTTC. Supplemented by reference TRBV30 and TRBJ2-7, the full variable domain reads SQTIHQWPATLVQPVGSPLSLECTVEGTSNPNLYWYRQAAGRGLQLLFYSVGIGQISSEVPQNLSASRPQDRQFILSSKKLLLSDSGFYLCAWSTGTGYEQYFGPGTRLTVT.

Notes on this clone: Relative to the germline gene, one junction end is altered; a read error may explain this. J is TRBJ2-1 and V is TRBV7-7; no firm D call. This CDR3 contains 13 residues. CDR1 is SSHAT, CDR2 FNYEAQ, per germline (reference sequence). The CDR3 is CASSLAYKTEQFF. The DNA for the CDR3 is TGTGCTAGCAGCTTAGCCTACAAGACAGAGCAGTTCTTC.

The table lists this clone with a few counts. The V call is TRBV10-3, the J call TRBJ2-2, with a weak D call TRBD1 (6 bases). The CDR3 runs 14 residues. Trimming took 10 bases from V and 3 from J, leaving 15 bases between them. Per the germline V gene, CDR1 is ENHRY and CDR2 is SYGVKD. In DNA, the CDR3 is TGTGCCAGCCGACAGGTCAGCGACACCGGGGAGCTGTTTTTT. The encoded protein is CASRQVSDTGELFF.